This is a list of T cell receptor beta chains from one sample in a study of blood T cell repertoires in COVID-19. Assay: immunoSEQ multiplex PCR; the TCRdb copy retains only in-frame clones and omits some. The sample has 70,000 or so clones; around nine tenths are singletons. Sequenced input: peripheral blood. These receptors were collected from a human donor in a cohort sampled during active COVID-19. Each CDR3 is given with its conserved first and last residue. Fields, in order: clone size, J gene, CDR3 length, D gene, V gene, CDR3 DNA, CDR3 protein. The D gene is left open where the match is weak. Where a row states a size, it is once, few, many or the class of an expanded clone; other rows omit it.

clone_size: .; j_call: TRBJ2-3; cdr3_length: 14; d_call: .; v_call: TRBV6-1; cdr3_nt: TGTGCCAGCAGTTCTCTAGCCAGCACAGATACGCAGTATTTT; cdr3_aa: CASSSLASTDTQYF
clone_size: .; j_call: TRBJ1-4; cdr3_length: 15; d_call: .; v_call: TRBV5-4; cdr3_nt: TGTGCCAGCAGCTTGGGGAACAGGGTCGATGAAAAACTGTTTTTT; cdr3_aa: CASSLGNRVDEKLFF
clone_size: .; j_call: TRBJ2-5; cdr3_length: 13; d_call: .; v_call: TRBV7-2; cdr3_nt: TGTGCCAGCAGCTTAGTAGCGACGGAGACCCAGTACTTC; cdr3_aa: CASSLVATETQYF
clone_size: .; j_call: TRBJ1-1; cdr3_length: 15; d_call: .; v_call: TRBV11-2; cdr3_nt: TGTGCCAGCAGCTCGGTTCTGGCGGGGGGCACTGAAGCTTTCTTT; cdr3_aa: CASSSVLAGGTEAFF
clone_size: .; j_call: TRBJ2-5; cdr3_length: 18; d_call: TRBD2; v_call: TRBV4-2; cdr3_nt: TGTGCCAGCAGCCCGCGACTAGCGGGGGGGGGCTACCAAGAGACCCAGTACTTC; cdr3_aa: CASSPRLAGGGYQETQYF
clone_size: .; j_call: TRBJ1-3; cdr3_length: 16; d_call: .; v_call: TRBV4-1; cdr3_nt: TGCGCCAGCAGCATTTTAACAGGCGACTCCAGAAACACCATATATTTT; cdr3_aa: CASSILTGDSRNTIYF
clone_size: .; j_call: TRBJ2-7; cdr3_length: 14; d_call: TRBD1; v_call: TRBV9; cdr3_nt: TGTGCCAGCAGCGACGGACAGGGGAGTTACGAGCAGTACTTC; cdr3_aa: CASSDGQGSYEQYF
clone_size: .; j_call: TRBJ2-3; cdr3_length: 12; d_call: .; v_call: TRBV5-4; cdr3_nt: TGTGCCAGCAGCCTTAGCACAGATACGCAGTATTTT; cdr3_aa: CASSLSTDTQYF
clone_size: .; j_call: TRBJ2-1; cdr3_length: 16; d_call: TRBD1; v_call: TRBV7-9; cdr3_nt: TGTGCCAGCAGCCCCCGACAGGGGGCGAGCTACAATGAGCAGTTCTTC; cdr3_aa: CASSPRQGASYNEQFF
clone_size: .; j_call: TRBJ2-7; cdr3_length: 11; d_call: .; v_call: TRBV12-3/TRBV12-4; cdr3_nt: TGTGCCAGCAGTTTAAACTTACTTTGGTACTTC; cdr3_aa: CASSLNLLWYF
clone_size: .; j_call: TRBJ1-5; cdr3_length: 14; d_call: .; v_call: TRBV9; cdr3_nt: TGTGCCAGCAGCGAGGCAGGGTTCGACCAGCCCCAGCATTTT; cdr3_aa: CASSEAGFDQPQHF
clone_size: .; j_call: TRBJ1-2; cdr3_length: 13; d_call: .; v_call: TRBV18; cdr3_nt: TGTGCCAGCTCACCTGGGGGGGCCTATGGCTACACCTTC; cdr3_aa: CASSPGGAYGYTF
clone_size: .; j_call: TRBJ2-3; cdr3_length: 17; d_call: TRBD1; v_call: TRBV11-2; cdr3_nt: TGTGCCAGCAGCCCTATTAGGTGGGACAGCCCAAGAGATACGCAGTATTTT; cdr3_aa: CASSPIRWDSPRDTQYF
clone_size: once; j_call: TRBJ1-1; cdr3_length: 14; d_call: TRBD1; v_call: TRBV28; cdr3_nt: TGTGCCAGCTTTGGGAACAGGGGCGACACTGAAGCTTTCTTT; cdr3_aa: CASFGNRGDTEAFF
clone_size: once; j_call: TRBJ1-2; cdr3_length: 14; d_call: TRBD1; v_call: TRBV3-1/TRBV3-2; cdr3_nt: TGTGCCAGCAGCCAGGGACAGGGGGCTGTTGGCTACACCTTC; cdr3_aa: CASSQGQGAVGYTF
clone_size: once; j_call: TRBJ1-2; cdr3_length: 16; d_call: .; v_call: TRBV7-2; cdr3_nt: TGTGCCAGCAGCCCCCCCGGACTTCTCGGGGACTATGGCTACACCTTC; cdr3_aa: CASSPPGLLGDYGYTF
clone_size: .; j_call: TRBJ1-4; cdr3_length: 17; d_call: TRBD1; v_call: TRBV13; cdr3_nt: TGTGCCAGCAGCTATTCGGTCTGGGACAGATATAATGAAAAACTGTTTTTT; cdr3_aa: CASSYSVWDRYNEKLFF
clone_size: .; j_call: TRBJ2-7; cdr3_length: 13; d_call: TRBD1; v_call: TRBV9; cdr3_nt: TGTGCCAGCAGCGAGGGACAGGTTAACGAGCAGTACTTC; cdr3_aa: CASSEGQVNEQYF
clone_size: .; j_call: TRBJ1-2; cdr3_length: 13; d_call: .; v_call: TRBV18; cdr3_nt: TGTGCCAGCTCACCAGGGGGCGTCTATGGCTACACCTTC; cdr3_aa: CASSPGGVYGYTF
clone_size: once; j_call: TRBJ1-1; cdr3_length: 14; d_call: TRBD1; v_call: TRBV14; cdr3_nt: TGTGCCAGCAGTCGACAGGGGAAGAACACTGAAGCTTTCTTT; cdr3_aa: CASSRQGKNTEAFF
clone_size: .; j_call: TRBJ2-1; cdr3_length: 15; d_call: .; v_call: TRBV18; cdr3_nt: TGTGCCAGCTCACCACTTTCCGGGGGAGGCAATGAGCAGTTCTTC; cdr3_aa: CASSPLSGGGNEQFF
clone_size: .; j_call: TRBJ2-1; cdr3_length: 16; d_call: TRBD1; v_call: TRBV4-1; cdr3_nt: TGCGCCAGCAGCCAAGACCCAAGGACAGGGGGAAATGAGCAGTTCTTC; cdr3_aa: CASSQDPRTGGNEQFF
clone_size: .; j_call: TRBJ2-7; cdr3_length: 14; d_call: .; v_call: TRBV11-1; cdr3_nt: TGTGCCAGCAGTATGACCGGGGGCTCCTACGAGCAGTACTTC; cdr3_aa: CASSMTGGSYEQYF
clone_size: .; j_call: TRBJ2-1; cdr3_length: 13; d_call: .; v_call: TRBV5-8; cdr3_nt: TGTGCCAGCAGCTCCCGGGACTTCAATGAGCAGTTCTTC; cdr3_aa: CASSSRDFNEQFF
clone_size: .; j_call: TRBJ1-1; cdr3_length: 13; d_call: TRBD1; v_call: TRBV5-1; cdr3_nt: TGCGCCAGCAGCTTTTACAGGGGCACTGAAGCTTTCTTT; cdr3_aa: CASSFYRGTEAFF
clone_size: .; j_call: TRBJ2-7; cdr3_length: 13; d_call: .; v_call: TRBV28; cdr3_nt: TGTGCCAGCAGTTTATTACCACTATACGAGCAGTACTTC; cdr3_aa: CASSLLPLYEQYF
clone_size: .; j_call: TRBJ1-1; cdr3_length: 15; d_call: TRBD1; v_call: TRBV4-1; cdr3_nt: TGCGCCAGCAGCCATTTGACAGGGGTTTTTGTAGAAGCTTTCTTT; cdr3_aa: CASSHLTGVFVEAFF
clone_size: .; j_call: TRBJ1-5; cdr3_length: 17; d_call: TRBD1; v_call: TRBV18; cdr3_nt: TGTGCCAGCTCACCCGGGACAGGGGGCCAGGGCAATCAGCCCCAGCATTTT; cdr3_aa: CASSPGTGGQGNQPQHF
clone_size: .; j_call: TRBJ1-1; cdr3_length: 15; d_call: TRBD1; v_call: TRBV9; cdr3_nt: TGTGCCAGCAGCGTACAGGGGACAGCGAACACTGAAGCTTTCTTT; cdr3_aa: CASSVQGTANTEAFF
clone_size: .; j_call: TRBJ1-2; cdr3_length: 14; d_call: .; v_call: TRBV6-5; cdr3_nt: TGTGCCAGCAGTTACTCGGACAGCCCCTATGGCTACACCTTC; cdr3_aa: CASSYSDSPYGYTF
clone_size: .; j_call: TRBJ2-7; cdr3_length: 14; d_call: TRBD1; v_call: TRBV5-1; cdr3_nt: TGCGCCAGCAGCTCGACGACAGGGGGGTACGAGCAGTACTTC; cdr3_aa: CASSSTTGGYEQYF
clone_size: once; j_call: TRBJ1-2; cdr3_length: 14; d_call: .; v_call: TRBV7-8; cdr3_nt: TGTGCCAGCAGCTTAGTGCGGGGGGGTGGAGGCTACACCTTC; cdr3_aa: CASSLVRGGGGYTF
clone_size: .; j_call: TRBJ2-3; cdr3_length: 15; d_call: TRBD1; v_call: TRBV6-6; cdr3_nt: TGTGCCAGCAGTTACTCGGACAGGGGGACAGATACGCAGTATTTT; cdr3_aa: CASSYSDRGTDTQYF
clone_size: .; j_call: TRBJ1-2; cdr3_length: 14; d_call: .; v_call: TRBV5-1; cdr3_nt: TGCGCCAGCAGTGATATGACAGACAATTATGGCTACACCTTC; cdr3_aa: CASSDMTDNYGYTF
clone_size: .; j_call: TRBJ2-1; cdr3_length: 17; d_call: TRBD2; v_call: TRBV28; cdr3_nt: TGTGCCAGCAGTCCCCGCCGACTAGCGGGGGGGAAGGATGAGCAGTTCTTC; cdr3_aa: CASSPRRLAGGKDEQFF
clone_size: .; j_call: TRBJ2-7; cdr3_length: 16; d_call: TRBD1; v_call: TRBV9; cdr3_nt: TGTGCCAGCAGCTTCGGACAGGGCGCGTCCCCCTACGAGCAGTACTTC; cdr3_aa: CASSFGQGASPYEQYF
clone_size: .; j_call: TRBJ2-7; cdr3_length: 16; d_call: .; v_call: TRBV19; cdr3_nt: TGTGCCAGTAGTACCACCCGATATAAGGGGTACGGCGAGCAGTACTTC; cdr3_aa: CASSTTRYKGYGEQYF
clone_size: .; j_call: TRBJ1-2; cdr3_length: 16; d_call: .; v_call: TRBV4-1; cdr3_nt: TGCGCCAGCAGCCAAGATCCGGGGGGCGCTAAGTATGGCTACACCTTC; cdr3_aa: CASSQDPGGAKYGYTF
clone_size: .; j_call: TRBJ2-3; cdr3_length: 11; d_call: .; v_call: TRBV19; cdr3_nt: TGTGCCAGGGGGCTTGGTCAGGCGCAGTATTTT; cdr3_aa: CARGLGQAQYF
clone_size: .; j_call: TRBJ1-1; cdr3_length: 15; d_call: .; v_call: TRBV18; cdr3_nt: TGTGCCAGCTCACAGAACAGTGGTATGAACACTGAAGCTTTCTTT; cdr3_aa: CASSQNSGMNTEAFF
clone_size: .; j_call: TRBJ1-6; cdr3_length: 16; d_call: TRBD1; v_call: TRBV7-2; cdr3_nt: TGTGCCAGCAGACGAAACCGGGACAGAATTAATTCACCCCTCCACTTT; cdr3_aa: CASRRNRDRINSPLHF
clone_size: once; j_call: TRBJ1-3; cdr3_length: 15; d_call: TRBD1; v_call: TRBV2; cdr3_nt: TGTGCCAGCAGTATCTCCGGGACAGATAAAAACACCATATATTTT; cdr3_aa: CASSISGTDKNTIYF